This T cell receptor beta chain was sequenced during a study of long-term antiretroviral therapy in people with HIV. In its sample, this clone was seen a few times. Running of the v3.0 immunoSEQ assay took place at survey level. Here immunoSEQ multiplex PCR was the method, and the copy in TCRdb shows in-frame clones only, minus some. The top ten clones hold 6.2% of a sample with approximately 34,000 clones, around 86% of them seen once. The CDR3 covers 13 residues. Germline loops: CDR1 SQVTM, CDR2 ANQGSEA. Trimming removed 4 bases at V and 4 bases at J, with 13 bases between. Sequenced material: unsorted PBMCs, taken 1 year after starting antiretroviral therapy. The V call is TRBV29-1, the J call TRBJ1-1; perhaps TRBD1 as D (5 bases). The receptor comes from a man younger than 30 with HIV. CDR3 residues: CSVGFGGSTEAFF. Here the CDR3 DNA reads TGCAGCGTTGGGTTCGGGGGGAGCACTGAAGCTTTCTTT.